The 24 T cell receptor beta chains below all came from one sample that was sequenced in a study of naive and memory T cell subsets. Both TRBC1 and TRBC2 were covered by a beta constant-region primer of two equimolar oligonucleotides. TCRdb passed the UMI-ligation and nested PCR reads through MiXCR, listing each CDR3 protein once. The sample consists of over 20,000 distinct CDR3 sequences, 9.5% to 12% of them appearing once. The sample comprised central memory CD8+ T cells from blood. The source of these receptors is a human donor in good health.

This clonotype was found many times. This chain links TRBV6-1 with TRBJ2-7, with 11 bases that match TRBD2. The germline V gene encodes CDR1 MNHNS and CDR2 SASEGT. The CDR3 has 15 residues. V lost 3 bases and J lost 0; bases outside the gene matches: 1. The CDR3 coding sequence is TGTGCCAGCAGTGAGGGGACTAGCGGCTCCTACGAGCAGTACTTC. It is translated as CASSEGTSGSYEQYF.

This clonotype was seen more than once but under ten times. V gene TRBV12-3 or TRBV12-4 combines with J gene TRBJ2-3; 8 bases are a match to TRBD2. Germline trimming cut 6 bases from V and 2 bases from J; bases unmatched to any gene: 7. The CDR3 runs to 15 residues. The CDR3 reads CASSRSGSYTDTQYF. The CDR3 DNA reads TGTGCCAGCAGCAGGAGCGGGAGCTACACAGATACGCAGTATTTT.

By proportion, this clonotype is medium-sized. V usage is TRBV11-2 and J usage is TRBJ2-1, with D possibly being TRBD2 (6 bases). V was shortened by 2 bases and J by 6 bases, with 8 bases between the two germline ends. This CDR3 has 13 residues. Germline-derived CDR1 and CDR2 are SGHAT and FQNNGV. For the CDR3, the DNA is TGTGCCAGCAGCTTAAGCGGGCCCAATGAGCAGTTCTTC. This translates into CASSLSGPNEQFF.

This clonotype was seen ten or more times. The chain carries TRBV5-1 and TRBJ1-1; 10 bases line up with TRBD1. Germline V lookup: CDR1 SGHRS, CDR2 YFSETQ. V shed 4 bases and J 6 bases; nucleotides not matched to a gene: 3. The CDR3 covers 13 residues. The CDR3 DNA sequence: TGCGCCAGCAGCATCGGGACAGGGGCTGAAGCTTTCTTT. Translated, it gives CASSIGTGAEAFF.

The chain is built from TRBV5-6 and TRBJ2-1; 8 bases fit TRBD2. Germline-derived CDR1 and CDR2 are SGHDT and YYEEEE. Germline trimming cut 3 bases from V and 3 bases from J; bases unmatched to any gene: 2. This CDR3 is built from 14 residues. CDR3 protein: CASSWGTSYNEQFF. The CDR3 DNA is TGTGCCAGCAGCTGGGGGACTAGCTACAATGAGCAGTTCTTC.

This clonotype was counted many times. The V and J genes are TRBV4-2 and TRBJ2-7; TRBD2 matches 7 bases. The junction had 3 bases not matched to a gene; V was cut back by 1 base and J by 0 bases. The CDR3 contains 15 residues. Germline V gene data show CDR1 as LGHNA and CDR2 as YNFKEQ. The CDR3 loop is CASSQGEGSSYEQYF. The CDR3 DNA is TGTGCCAGCAGCCAAGGGGAGGGCAGCTCCTACGAGCAGTACTTC.

The rearrangement joins TRBV5-6 to TRBJ2-5, with D uncertain. V was cut by 2 bases and J by 5 bases, with 10 bases left in between. In germline, CDR1 is SGHDT, CDR2 YYEEEE. The CDR3 is 13 residues long. The CDR3 nucleotides are TGTGCCAGCAGCTTAAGTGTTTTCGAGACCCAGTACTTC. It yields the protein CASSLSVFETQYF.

The table lists this clonotype with a few counts. The gene calls are TRBV4-1 and TRBJ1-5; D remains ambiguous. Trimming left V 0 bases short and J 1 base short, with 7 bases between. This CDR3 comprises 15 residues. Germline V gene data show CDR1 as MGHRA and CDR2 as YSYEKL. The CDR3 nucleotides are TGCGCCAGCAGCCAAGAAGGCAGGAGCAATCAGCCCCAGCATTTT. Residues: CASSQEGRSNQPQHF.

At least ten counts were recorded for this clonotype. The chain has TRBV14 and TRBJ1-2; weak D call: TRBD1 (5 bases). V lost 3 bases and J 4 bases, leaving 21 bases between the germline ends. The length of the CDR3 is 17 residues. Per the germline V gene, CDR1 is SGHDN and CDR2 is FVKESK. CDR3: CASSHTTQADISYGYTF. As DNA, the CDR3 is TGTGCCAGCAGCCATACGACCCAGGCGGACATCTCCTATGGCTACACCTTC.

This clonotype occurred a few times. V is TRBV7-2 and J is TRBJ2-7; maybe TRBD1 (6 bases). This CDR3 has 19 residues. V shed 0 bases and J shed 1 base, with 22 bases lying between them. The germline V gene has CDR1 SGHTA and CDR2 FQGNSA. The CDR3 loop is CASSLAIQGPVFLSYEQYF. The DNA of the CDR3 is TGTGCCAGCAGCTTAGCGATTCAGGGGCCGGTTTTTCTTTCCTACGAGCAGTACTTC.

The sample holds a few counts of this clonotype. The chain employs TRBV28 and TRBJ2-7; TRBD2 is a possible D gene (6 bases). There are 15 residues in the CDR3. The germline V gene encodes CDR1 MDHEN and CDR2 SYDVKM. Trimming removed 6 bases at V and 3 bases at J, with 18 bases between. The CDR3 reads CASRTDYQGLYEQYF. The CDR3 nucleotides read TGTGCCAGCAGGACGGACTACCAGGGACTCTACGAGCAGTACTTC.

This clonotype was observed a few times. V usage is TRBV6-5 and J usage is TRBJ2-1; 9 bases align to TRBD2. The V segment lost 0 bases and the J segment 6 bases; nucleotides outside the gene matches: 15. The CDR3 length is 19 residues. Germline lookup yields CDR1 MNHEY and CDR2 SVGAGI. The CDR3, as DNA: TGTGCCAGCAGTTACTCGATTCTGGGTAGCGGGAGAGAGGGCAATGAGCAGTTCTTC. Residues: CASSYSILGSGREGNEQFF.

This sequence joins TRBV6-2 or TRBV6-3 and TRBJ2-5; 13 bases line up with TRBD2. The CDR3 contains 16 residues. V gave up 9 bases and J gave up 4 bases; unmatched junction bases: 11. The germline V gene has CDR1 MNHEY and CDR2 SVGEGT. CDR3 nucleotide sequence: TGTGCCAGTTTCCAGTTCGGACTAGCGGGAGTAGAGACCCAGTACTTC. It is translated as CASFQFGLAGVETQYF.

In this sample, this clonotype turned up a few times. The rearrangement joins TRBV28 to TRBJ1-6; 7 nucleotides line up with TRBD1. Germline V CDR1 and CDR2: MDHEN, SYDVKM. The CDR3 spans 15 residues. V shed 8 bases, J shed 4 bases, and the junction held 8 bases outside the gene matches. The CDR3 sequence: CASLGQRDYNSPLHF. CDR3 in DNA: TGTGCCAGCCTGGGACAGCGGGATTATAATTCACCCCTCCACTTT.

This clonotype has a handful of counts. The V and J genes are TRBV5-6 and TRBJ2-3; a possible D gene is TRBD1 (5 bases). Germline V CDR1 and CDR2: SGHDT, YYEEEE. This CDR3 has 16 amino acids. Trimming shortened V by 2 bases and J by 5 bases, and 18 bases separated the two germline ends. DNA of the CDR3: TGTGCCAGCAGCTTTGGGGCAGGAGATAAACGAGATACGCAGTATTTT. The encoded protein is CASSFGAGDKRDTQYF.

The genes are TRBV9 and TRBJ2-1; no reliable D call. Germline values: CDR1 SGDLS, CDR2 YYNGEE. The V end lost 4 bases, the J end lost 5 bases, and 7 bases lay between the germline ends. The CDR3 has 12 amino acids. Written as DNA, the CDR3 is TGTGCCAGCAGCCCCTCTAACAATGAGCAGTTCTTC. Its translation: CASSPSNNEQFF.

V and J are TRBV5-6 and TRBJ2-1, with D unresolved. Germline V gene data show CDR1 as SGHDT and CDR2 as YYEEEE. The CDR3 runs 12 residues. The V end lost 2 bases, the J end lost 4 bases, and 4 bases lay between the germline ends. This CDR3 reads CASSFQYNEQFF. CDR3 nucleotide sequence: TGTGCCAGCAGCTTTCAGTACAATGAGCAGTTCTTC.

This clonotype has a handful of counts. The V and J genes are TRBV28 and TRBJ2-1; 15 bases are a match to TRBD2. Trimming cost V 5 bases and J 8 bases; bases outside gene matches: 16. Per the germline V gene, CDR1 is MDHEN and CDR2 is SYDVKM. This CDR3 spans 19 amino acids. CDR3 in DNA: TGTGCCAGCAGTGGGGGGGGACTAGCGGGAGGTCCTCCCTATGATGAGCAGTTCTTC. It encodes CASSGGGLAGGPPYDEQFF.

V and J are TRBV20-1 and TRBJ2-7; D may be TRBD1 (5 bases). The ends were cut back, 0 bases at V and 3 bases at J, with 9 bases in the middle. Germline V CDR1 and CDR2: DFQATT, SNEGSKA (reference sequence). CDR3 length: 13 residues. CDR3 protein: CSARDRQGYEQYF. The CDR3 DNA follows: TGCAGTGCTAGAGATAGGCAGGGCTACGAGCAGTACTTC.

This clonotype appeared a few times. This rearrangement joins TRBV11-3 to TRBJ2-7; D uncertain. The CDR3 contains 13 residues. V was clipped by 1 base and J by 5 bases, with 9 bases between them. Per germline, CDR1 SGHNT and CDR2 YENEEA. DNA of the CDR3: TGTGCCAGCAGCTTAGTGGACCGCGACGAGCAGTACTTC. Its translation is CASSLVDRDEQYF.

This clonotype was picked up many times. The chain is built from TRBV7-9 and TRBJ2-7, with TRBD1 matching 7 bases. From germline, CDR1 is SEHNR and CDR2 FQNEAQ (reference sequence). V lost 5 bases, J lost 4 bases, and 14 bases stayed unmatched. This CDR3 contains 16 residues. CDR3 DNA sequence: TGTGCCAGCAGCCCACTGGCCGGGACAGTCACTTACGAGCAGTACTTC. It is translated as CASSPLAGTVTYEQYF.

The chain has TRBV20-1 and TRBJ2-7; D is perhaps TRBD1 (5 bases). In germline, CDR1 is DFQATT, CDR2 SNEGSKA (reference sequence). The CDR3 extends over 10 amino acids. V gave up 5 bases and J gave up 5 bases, with 7 bases separating them. The CDR3 protein is CSALGDEQYF. CDR3 in DNA: TGCAGTGCTCTAGGGGACGAGCAGTACTTC.

This clonotype was detected many times. The chain couples TRBV20-1 to TRBJ2-7, with D maybe TRBD1 (5 bases). This CDR3 contains 14 residues. The V end lost 1 base, the J end lost 0 bases, and 10 bases lay between the germline ends. In germline, CDR1 is DFQATT, CDR2 SNEGSKA (reference sequence). DNA for the CDR3: TGCAGTGCTAGAGGGTTGACAGACTCCTACGAGCAGTACTTC. Translated: CSARGLTDSYEQYF.

This clonotype was seen a handful of times. This chain uses TRBV6-1 with TRBJ2-1; TRBD2 agrees at 10 bases. This CDR3 region has 16 residues. Trimming took 2 bases from V and 6 from J; bases not matched to a gene: 7. Germline values: CDR1 MNHNS, CDR2 SASEGT. In DNA, the CDR3 is TGTGCCAGCAGTGAAATGGGGACTAGCGCCAGCAATGAGCAGTTCTTC. Translating gives CASSEMGTSASNEQFF.